The text below deals with one TCR beta chain. This specimen belongs to a study of cytomegalovirus exposure and HLA in healthy donors. Trimming removed 4 bases at V and 4 bases at J, with 20 bases between. The CDR3 totals 17 residues. Germline V gene lookup returns CDR1 SGHRS and CDR2 YFSETQ. PCR primers comprised 60 Vbeta and 13 Jbeta primers. The repertoire was sequenced with immunoSEQ multiplex PCR; TCRdb's copy has only in-frame clones and lacks some. The table lists 73,000 or so clones, roughly two thirds of them singletons. The source material was PBMCs. This sequence originates from a woman between 40 and 55 years old in good health and CMV-seropositive. The chain has TRBV5-1 and TRBJ2-2, with a possible D match to TRBD1 (6 bases). CDR3 DNA: TGCGCCAGCAGCCCCTTAGGAAGGACAGACCTCACCGGGGAGCTGTTTTTT. Its protein product is CASSPLGRTDLTGELFF.